The 11 T cell receptor beta chains presented below share a single source sample, sequenced in a study of T cell responses to AZD1222 COVID-19 vaccine. The repertoire was sequenced with immunoSEQ multiplex PCR; TCRdb's copy has only in-frame clones and lacks some. The table lists around 180,000 clones, 85% to 95% of them singletons, with over 9.5% in the top ten. The sequencing used peripheral blood, collected on day 0 of AZD1222 vaccination. These receptors came from an adult in good health.

This rearrangement joins TRBV7-2 to TRBJ1-4; D is unresolved. Germline V gene sequence: CDR1 SGHTA, CDR2 FQGNSA. Trimming shortened V by 0 bases and J by 8 bases, and 10 bases separated the two germline ends. The CDR3 is 14 residues long. CDR3 sequence: CASSLAWVGEKLFF. The CDR3 DNA follows: TGTGCCAGCAGCTTAGCTTGGGTAGGGGAAAAACTGTTTTTT.

This chain joins TRBV7-9 and TRBJ1-1; D remains unclear. The CDR3 contains 17 residues. Germline CDR1 is SEHNR and CDR2 is FQNEAQ (reference sequence). V lost 2 bases to trimming and J lost 0 bases, with 16 bases between them. The CDR3 is CASSLRSSVGMNTEAFF. In DNA form, the CDR3 reads TGTGCCAGCAGCTTACGATCTTCGGTGGGTATGAACACTGAAGCTTTCTTT.

The rearrangement uses TRBV30 and TRBJ1-2; TRBD1 is a possible D gene (5 bases). The CDR3 extends over 13 amino acids. V lost 8 bases to trimming and J lost 1 base, with 14 bases between them. Germline V gene data show CDR1 as GTSNPN and CDR2 as SVGIG (reference sequence). The DNA for the CDR3 is TGTGCCGGGGCGGTCGGGGTTAACTATGGCTACACCTTC. Translation gives CAGAVGVNYGYTF.

This sequence joins TRBV5-6 and TRBJ2-1, with D perhaps matching TRBD2 (5 bases). Trimming stripped 1 base from V and 9 bases from J, with 20 bases between. Germline V lookup: CDR1 SGHDT, CDR2 YYEEEE. The CDR3 loop spans 16 amino acids. The CDR3 here is CASSLWRAPPSGEQFF. The CDR3 DNA sequence: TGTGCCAGCAGCTTGTGGCGGGCCCCCCCATCGGGTGAGCAGTTCTTC.

Of note for this clone: One junction end disagrees with the germline gene, perhaps due to a read error. The gene calls are TRBV4-2 and TRBJ1-1, with 9 bases identical to TRBD1. The CDR3 has 14 amino acids. The germline V gene encodes CDR1 LGHNA and CDR2 YNFKEQ. The chain's CDR3 is CASSQDSGAGQGFF. CDR3 in DNA: TGTGCCAGCAGCCAAGATAGTGGAGCGGGACAGGGTTTTTTT.

The rearrangement uses TRBV5-4 and TRBJ2-1; 10 bases align to TRBD1. Germline CDR1 and CDR2: SGHNT and YYREEE (reference sequence). CDR3 size: 16 residues. Losses at the gene ends were 4 bases for V and 9 bases for J; bases not matched to a gene: 13. The CDR3, as DNA: TGTGCCAGCAGCGTCCCTGACAGGGGGCGAAGGCCTGAGCAGTTCTTC. Translated: CASSVPDRGRRPEQFF.

The rearrangement joins TRBV6-2 or TRBV6-3 to TRBJ2-7; 7 nucleotides agree with TRBD2. In germline, CDR1 is MNHEY, CDR2 SVGEGT. V lost 2 bases, J lost 3 bases, and 4 bases stayed unmatched. The CDR3 has 14 residues. This chain's CDR3 is CASSYGAGNYEQYF. The DNA for the CDR3 is TGTGCCAGCAGTTACGGAGCGGGGAACTACGAGCAGTACTTC.

This clone was seen a handful of times. This chain connects TRBV6-5 to TRBJ1-2; D is possibly TRBD1 (6 bases). Trimming pared 6 bases from V and 5 bases from J, leaving 13 bases between. The CDR3 runs 13 residues. Germline V CDR1 and CDR2: MNHEY, SVGAGI. DNA for the CDR3: TGTGCCAGCAGCCCACCAGGGGTATATGGCTACACCTTC. Protein: CASSPPGVYGYTF.

The rearrangement links TRBV6-5 to TRBJ1-5, with D possibly TRBD1 on 6 matching bases. V was clipped by 6 bases and J by 7 bases, with 13 bases between them. Germline CDR1 and CDR2: MNHEY and SVGAGI. This CDR3 has 13 amino acids. DNA of the CDR3: TGTGCCAGCAGCCGGTACCAGGGGCAGCCCCAGCATTTT. Amino acid sequence: CASSRYQGQPQHF.

This chain uses TRBV19 with TRBJ1-4; TRBD1 agrees at 7 bases. The germline V gene encodes CDR1 LNHDA and CDR2 SQIVND (reference sequence). V lost 6 bases to trimming and J lost 5 bases; unmatched junction nucleotides: 9. The CDR3 totals 15 residues. The CDR3 sequence: CASRTLQGENEKLFF. CDR3 coding DNA: TGTGCCAGTAGGACTCTCCAGGGGGAGAATGAAAAACTGTTTTTT.

With regard to this clone: The sample has other DNA sequences that encode this CDR3 too. V usage is TRBV6-6 and J usage is TRBJ1-1, with no clear D. With 2 bases removed from V and 2 bases from J, the gap between germline ends came to 6 bases. The CDR3 is made up of 13 amino acids. Per germline, CDR1 MNHNY and CDR2 SVGAGI (reference sequence). Here the CDR3 DNA reads TGTGCCAGCAGTTACGGCGGTAACACTGAAGCTTTCTTT. As protein: CASSYGGNTEAFF.